The clone carrying this T cell receptor (beta chain) was observed a handful of times. Its antigen is as yet unknown. The data belong to a study of T cell responses to AZD1222 COVID-19 vaccine. Study background: Investigators merged groups given second doses at roughly 4 or roughly 12 weeks.

Findings and caveats of the study: Baseline serostatus was positive in only 5 to 7 AZD1222 recipients. Clonal diversity was possibly underestimated, and white British individuals and females predominated among donors.

The CDR3 consists of 10 residues. V lost 3 bases, J lost 5 bases, and 5 bases lay in between. Germline V gene data show CDR1 as DFQATT and CDR2 as SNEGSKA (reference sequence). Method: immunoSEQ multiplex PCR; TCRdb's copy keeps in-frame clones and lacks some. The sample consists of 65,000 to 90,000 clones, 70% to 90% of them appearing once. The chain uses TRBV20-1 and TRBJ2-7; D unresolved. The TCR was taken from an adult in good health. This sample comprised peripheral blood, obtained on day 0 of AZD1222 vaccination. The CDR3 loop is CSARGNEQYF. The CDR3 region has the DNA TGCAGTGCTAGGGGGAACGAGCAGTACTTC.